These 24 T cell receptor beta chains came from one sample sequenced in a study of STAT3 mutations in large granular lymphocyte leukemia. Broader study findings: At least one immunodominant TCR beta clonotype appeared in every T-cell large granular lymphocyte leukemia patient.

Their cognate antigens are unknown. Clones were read by immunoSEQ multiplex PCR, and TCRdb kept only the in-frame ones, dropping some. The sample has 5,500 to 6,500 clones; roughly 80% are singletons. Sequenced material: peripheral blood mononuclear cells. The origin of the receptors is a man between 40 and 49 years old with T-cell large granular lymphocyte leukemia. Some clones in this sample may be carry-over from other donors' samples.

The J gene is TRBJ2-7, the V gene TRBV28, with 11 bases that match TRBD2. The CDR3 covers 18 residues. Germline CDR1 is MDHEN and CDR2 is SYDVKM. After removal of 6 bases from V and 7 bases from J, the junction contained 20 bases not matched to a gene. The CDR3 sequence: CASSPGLAGLRLSREQYF. CDR3 nucleotide sequence: TGTGCCAGCAGCCCCGGACTAGCGGGCCTACGATTATCACGGGAGCAGTACTTC.

This rearrangement joins TRBV6-5 to TRBJ2-7; D is possibly TRBD2 (6 bases). Per the germline V gene, CDR1 is MNHEY and CDR2 is SVGAGI. This CDR3 has 14 residues. The V gene lost 2 bases and the J gene lost 9 bases, with 17 bases spanning the gap. CDR3 DNA: TGTGCCAGCAGTTACGCGGGACCCGAACTAGTGCAGTACTTC. This gives the protein CASSYAGPELVQYF.

The rearrangement links TRBV2 to TRBJ1-5; 7 nucleotides match TRBD1. The V gene end was trimmed by 4 bases and the J gene end by 0 bases; junction bases not matched to a gene: 0. Germline lookup yields CDR1 SNHLY and CDR2 FYNNEI. CDR3 size: 14 residues. CDR3 DNA sequence: TGTGCCAGCAGTGGGGACAGTAGCAATCAGCCCCAGCATTTT. The encoded protein is CASSGDSSNQPQHF.

The chain uses TRBV28 and TRBJ1-1; tentative D call: TRBD1 (5 bases). V dropped 5 bases and J dropped 6 bases, with 10 bases sitting between them. Germline V gene data show CDR1 as MDHEN and CDR2 as SYDVKM. This CDR3 is 12 amino acids long. The CDR3 DNA sequence: TGTGCCAGCAGTCCAGGGCACGCTGAAGCTTTCTTT. As protein: CASSPGHAEAFF.

With respect to this clone: One end of the junction fails to match germline, which may point to a read error. Here the CDR3 reads CASSTQLKSRETGHQETQYF. The CDR3 bases are TGTGCTAGCAGCACACAATTGAAAAGCAGGGAGACAGGGCACCAAGAGACCCAGTACTTC. The V gene is TRBV7-7, the J gene TRBJ2-5, with 7 bases lining up with TRBD1. There are 20 residues in the CDR3. The germline gives CDR1 SSHAT, CDR2 FNYEAQ (reference sequence).

V gene TRBV5-4 combines with J gene TRBJ2-2; 11 bases match TRBD1. J gave up 5 bases and V 7 bases, and 4 bases lay outside the gene matches. The CDR3 loop spans 14 amino acids. Germline loops: CDR1 SGHNT, CDR2 YYREEE (reference sequence). CDR3 in DNA: TGTGCCAGCGGGCGGGACAGGGGGACCGGGGAGCTGTTTTTT. Its protein is CASGRDRGTGELFF.

The DNA of the CDR3 is TGCGCCAGCAGCTTGGGTTTGAACACTGAAGCTTTCTTT. Amino acid sequence: CASSLGLNTEAFF. V is TRBV5-1 and J is TRBJ1-1; no clear D. V was pared by 0 bases and J by 0 bases, with 3 bases between. Germline lookup yields CDR1 SGHRS and CDR2 YFSETQ. The CDR3 length is 13 residues.

V usage is TRBV7-2 and J usage is TRBJ1-4, with a possible D match to TRBD1 (5 bases). The CDR3 has 16 amino acids. The V gene's germline CDR1 is SGHTA and CDR2 FQGNSA. Trimming cost V 1 base and J 4 bases, with 13 bases left between them. The CDR3 sequence is CASSLGRGVINEKLFF. CDR3 coding DNA: TGTGCCAGCAGCTTAGGACGGGGGGTTATTAATGAAAAACTGTTTTTT.

J is TRBJ2-2 and V is TRBV5-6, with D unclear. Per the germline V gene, CDR1 is SGHDT and CDR2 is YYEEEE. The CDR3 loop spans 13 amino acids. Trimming removed 4 bases at V and 4 bases at J, with 8 bases between. CDR3 in amino acids: CASSRRVTGELFF. CDR3 bases: TGTGCCAGCAGCAGACGGGTCACCGGGGAGCTGTTTTTT.

The chain links TRBV29-1 to TRBJ1-1; D not resolved. Per germline, CDR1 SQVTM and CDR2 ANQGSEA. The CDR3 contains 13 residues. V dropped 5 bases and J dropped 0 bases, with 10 bases sitting between them. The CDR3 region is CSVSQGLNTEAFF. CDR3 DNA: TGCAGCGTTAGCCAAGGTCTGAACACTGAAGCTTTCTTT.

This chain uses TRBV29-1 with TRBJ2-1; D gene ambiguous. Trimming stripped 6 bases from V and 9 bases from J, with 15 bases between. There are 12 residues in the CDR3. CDR1 and CDR2 (germline): SQVTM, ANQGSEA. The CDR3 sequence is CSVRLTGLEQFF. The CDR3 nucleotides are TGCAGCGTGCGTTTGACTGGGCTTGAGCAGTTCTTC.

This sequence joins TRBV6-1 and TRBJ1-5; 10 bases map to TRBD1. V was clipped by 5 bases and J by 4 bases; unmatched bases: 2. This CDR3 region has 14 residues. The germline gives CDR1 MNHNS, CDR2 SASEGT. The DNA for the CDR3 is TGTGCCAGCAGTTGGGGACAGGGGAATCAGCCCCAGCATTTT. Translating it yields CASSWGQGNQPQHF.

This chain connects TRBV7-9 to TRBJ2-2, with 8 bases aligning to TRBD2. Per germline, CDR1 SEHNR and CDR2 FQNEAQ (reference sequence). There are 16 residues in the CDR3. Trimming cost V 1 base and J 6 bases; bases outside gene matches: 7. Here the CDR3 reads CASSLGSGSRSGELFF. The CDR3 coding sequence is TGTGCCAGCAGCTTAGGGAGCGGGAGTCGGTCCGGGGAGCTGTTTTTT.

This clone was observed a single time. The rearrangement links TRBV11-2 to TRBJ2-1, with no clear D. This CDR3 spans 13 amino acids. The germline V and J ends were trimmed by 5 bases and 5 bases, with 10 bases remaining between them. Germline V gene data show CDR1 as SGHAT and CDR2 as FQNNGV. The CDR3 protein is CASSLGFDNEQFF. In DNA form, the CDR3 reads TGTGCCAGCAGCCTGGGCTTTGACAATGAGCAGTTCTTC.

This rearrangement joins TRBV18 to TRBJ1-4; D gene ambiguous. Germline V gene data show CDR1 as KGHSH and CDR2 as LQKENI. The CDR3 runs 17 residues. V was cut by 1 base and J by 7 bases, with 19 bases left in between. The CDR3 region has the DNA TGTGCCAGCTCACCACTAGGTGTGGGAGCGGGAGGTGAAAAACTGTTTTTT. This translates into CASSPLGVGAGGEKLFF.

The chain links TRBV28 to TRBJ1-4; D is possibly TRBD1 (5 bases). V lost 4 bases and J lost 6, with 12 bases in between. Germline-derived CDR1 and CDR2 are MDHEN and SYDVKM. CDR3 size: 14 residues. CDR3 DNA sequence: TGTGCCAGCAGTTCCCCGCGAGGGGATGAAAAACTGTTTTTT. Amino acids: CASSSPRGDEKLFF.

The chain carries TRBV30 and TRBJ1-5, with D uncertain. CDR1 GTSNPN and CDR2 SVGIG come from the germline V gene (reference sequence). The CDR3 runs 13 residues. Deletions cut 2 bases from V and 2 bases from J, with 7 bases between. The CDR3 protein is CAWSSGGNQPQHF. The CDR3 DNA reads as TGTGCCTGGAGTAGCGGGGGCAATCAGCCCCAGCATTTT.

Of note for this clone: Its ends do not fully match the called genes, so a read error is possible. The chain couples TRBV7-6 to TRBJ2-1; perhaps TRBD2 as D (6 bases). The CDR3 is 16 amino acids. Germline CDR1 SGHVS, CDR2 FNYEAQ. CDR3 amino acids: CASTLTTRGPGDEQFF. In nucleotides, the CDR3 is TGTGCCAGCACCTTAACGACGAGGGGCCCGGGAGATGAGCAGTTCTTC.

J is TRBJ2-2 and V is TRBV5-1; D is uncertain. CDR3 length: 13 amino acids. Trimming removed 0 bases from V and 7 bases from J, with 7 bases in between. Germline V gene data show CDR1 as SGHRS and CDR2 as YFSETQ. CDR3 amino acids: CASSLVRGGELFF. DNA for the CDR3: TGCGCCAGCAGCTTGGTTCGAGGCGGGGAGCTGTTTTTT.

This clone has just a few counts. V usage is TRBV30 and J usage is TRBJ2-1; D not certain. The CDR3 is made up of 15 amino acids. The ends were cut back, 2 bases at V and 1 base at J, with 12 bases in the middle. Germline loops: CDR1 GTSNPN, CDR2 SVGIG (reference sequence). The CDR3 nucleotides read TGTGCCTGGAGTTTAAAGGGATGGTCCTACAATGAGCAGTTCTTC. Translation gives CAWSLKGWSYNEQFF.

The chain combines TRBV6-6 with TRBJ2-7, with TRBD2 identical over 7 bases. Looked up from germline, CDR1 is MNHNY and CDR2 is SVGAGI (reference sequence). After removal of 5 bases from V and 7 bases from J, the junction contained 8 bases not matched to a gene. This CDR3 spans 13 amino acids. CDR3 sequence (DNA): TGTGCCAGCAGTGCGGGACTATTGGGTGAGCAGTACTTC. Its protein product is CASSAGLLGEQYF.

The table lists this clone with a few counts. CDR3 bases: TGTGCCAGCTCACCAGGTAGCGGCAAAGAGACCCAGTACTTC. Protein product: CASSPGSGKETQYF. The rearrangement uses TRBV18 and TRBJ2-5; a possible D gene is TRBD2 (6 bases). The CDR3 loop spans 14 amino acids. Between the trimmed V and J ends, which lost 2 bases and 3 bases, there was a span of 10 bases. Germline assignment: CDR1 KGHSH and CDR2 LQKENI.

This chain joins TRBV18 and TRBJ1-4, with D possibly TRBD1 on 6 matching bases. CDR1 and CDR2 (germline): KGHSH, LQKENI. V was trimmed by 3 bases and J by 7 bases, leaving 12 bases between them. This CDR3 is 14 amino acids long. In DNA form, the CDR3 reads TGTGCCAGCTCACCTTCAGGGGAGGGTGAAAAACTGTTTTTT. Translated: CASSPSGEGEKLFF.

This CDR3 reads CASRPSGSLYNEQFF. The CDR3 DNA is TGTGCCAGCAGACCTAGCGGGAGCCTGTACAATGAGCAGTTCTTC. V is TRBV6-5 and J is TRBJ2-1; 10 nucleotides line up with TRBD2. After removal of 6 bases from V and 4 bases from J, the junction contained 6 bases not matched to a gene. CDR3 size: 15 residues. Germline V gene lookup returns CDR1 MNHEY and CDR2 SVGAGI.